This is a list of T cell receptor beta chains from one sample in a study of blood T cell repertoires in COVID-19. Profiled with immunoSEQ multiplex PCR; TCRdb holds only in-frame clones, not every one. The sample contains around 50,000 clones, 60% to 80% of which appear only once. Sequencing was performed on PBMCs or T cells enriched from blood (not recorded which). The source is a woman between 45 and 65 years old with acute COVID-19. Each CDR3 is given with its conserved first and last residue. The order of the fields is V gene, CDR3 protein.

V gene: TRBV7-3; CDR3 protein: CASSTYKGADTGELFF
V gene: TRBV27; CDR3 protein: CASSQNRDSVEKLFF
V gene: TRBV7-8; CDR3 protein: CASSSFRGRSPNEKLFF
V gene: TRBV5-1; CDR3 protein: CASNTGTSGYNEQFF
V gene: TRBV5-1; CDR3 protein: CASSLVGTGTVSYEQYF
V gene: TRBV18; CDR3 protein: CASSPLNRGSNTEAFF
V gene: TRBV3-1/TRBV3-2; CDR3 protein: CASSQGRTGGAQEQYF
V gene: TRBV11-2; CDR3 protein: CASSSYREGNYGYTF
V gene: TRBV10-3; CDR3 protein: CAITAQGSGNTIYF
V gene: TRBV5-1; CDR3 protein: CASSLGGGADTQYF
V gene: TRBV4-2; CDR3 protein: CASSQEYGQVLETQYF
V gene: TRBV30; CDR3 protein: CARGQGVSGELFF
V gene: TRBV7-2; CDR3 protein: CASSYRRGNEQYF